This T cell receptor beta chain appears in the sequencing data of a study of monozygotic twins with inflammatory bowel disease. Overall study results and limits: It was in IBD patients that TCRbeta diversity (inverse Simpson) was lower than in healthy co-twins.

In the case of this clonotype: Antigen: not known.

No DNA is given; TCRdb re-called the 5' RACE reads and lists each CDR3 protein once. The listing contains about 300,000 distinct CDR3 sequences. This receptor was identified in a human donor with ulcerative colitis or Crohn's disease, or a healthy co-twin of an affected twin (not recorded which). The sample comprised blood.

CDR3 region: CASSQGLSQYF. This sequence joins TRBV11-2 and TRBJ2-3; TCRdb lists TRBD2, though no DNA is available to test this call. CDR1 SGHAT and CDR2 FQNNGV come from the germline V gene. The CDR3 consists of 11 residues.